The text below deals with one T cell receptor beta chain. Antigen: not known. The CDR3 totals 15 residues. V was trimmed by 5 bases and J by 7 bases, leaving 18 bases between them. The germline V gene has CDR1 SGHAT and CDR2 FQNNGV. TCRdb's table, derived via immunoSEQ multiplex PCR, lists solely in-frame clones and lacks some. The repertoire has about 120,000 clones, 85% to 95% of them found once; the top ten carry 4% to 6%. The sample comes from a study of T cell responses to AZD1222 COVID-19 vaccine. Study findings and constraints: Of spike-specific TCRs, nearly half reportedly target regions left unmutated in variants. Repertoire sampling happened only post peak T cell response.

This receptor was identified in an adult who received the AZD1222 COVID-19 vaccine. Sequencing was performed on peripheral blood, taken 28 days after the second AZD1222 dose. The genes are TRBV11-2 and TRBJ1-3; no definite D call. The DNA of the CDR3 is TGTGCCAGCAGCCCTACGACCCAACAAGGGAACACCATATATTTT. Translation: CASSPTTQQGNTIYF.